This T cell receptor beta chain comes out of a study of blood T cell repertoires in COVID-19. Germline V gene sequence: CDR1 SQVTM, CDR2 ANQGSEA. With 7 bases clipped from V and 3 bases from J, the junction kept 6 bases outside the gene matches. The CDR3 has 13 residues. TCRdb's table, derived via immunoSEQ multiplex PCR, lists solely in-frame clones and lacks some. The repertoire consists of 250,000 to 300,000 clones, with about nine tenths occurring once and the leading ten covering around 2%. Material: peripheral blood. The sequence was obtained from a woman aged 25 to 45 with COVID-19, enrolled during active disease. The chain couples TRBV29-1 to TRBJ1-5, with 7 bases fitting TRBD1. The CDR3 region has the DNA TGCAGCGCTACAGGGGCTAACAATCAGCCCCAGCATTTT. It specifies CSATGANNQPQHF.